This T cell receptor beta chain was profiled in a study of CD8+ T cells in alopecia areata. Study-level findings and limits: Clonality in lesional scalp, especially alopecia totalis/universalis, exceeded that of normal scalp. Alphabeta T cells residing in normal skin are also sequenced in scalp samples. In blood and scalp, many expanded lesional clones persisted during tofacitinib.

RNA, once extracted, was reverse transcribed into cDNA for use as the sequencing template. This table comes from immunoSEQ multiplex PCR, and its TCRdb copy is limited to in-frame clones, with some not included. The data show some 120,000 clones, roughly 50% seen once. Treatment: oral pan-JAK inhibitor, 5-10 mg twice daily. Worth noting for this clone: What it binds is unknown.

The CDR3 has 13 residues. Between the trimmed V and J ends, which lost 8 bases and 0 bases, there was a span of 8 bases. Germline V CDR1 and CDR2: SEHNR, FQNEAQ (reference sequence). The clonotype was recovered from a human donor with alopecia areata. The V call is TRBV7-9, the J call TRBJ1-5, with a weak D call TRBD1 (5 bases). The specimen comprised CD8+ T cells sorted from blood, sampled at week 24, from a patient treated with tofacitinib. The CDR3 nucleotides are TGTGCCAGCCAGGGAGATAGCAATCAGCCCCAGCATTTT. This sequence encodes CASQGDSNQPQHF.